These T cell receptor beta chains were read from a single sample in a study of T cell responses to AZD1222 COVID-19 vaccine. The table came from immunoSEQ multiplex PCR; TCRdb's copy has only in-frame clones and leaves some out. The profile shows 120,000 to 150,000 clones, approximately 90% of them singletons. The source was peripheral blood, collected 28 days after the second AZD1222 dose. The receptors stem from an adult who received the AZD1222 COVID-19 vaccine. The CDR3 runs from the conserved cysteine through the conserved F or W. The D gene is left open where the match is weak. Size tells how often a clone was seen (once, few, many) or the class of an expanded clone, and some rows leave it out.

>TRBV27|NA|NA|TRBJ1-2
CASSFSAPLPGLMYGYTF
TGTGCCAGCAGTTTTTCAGCCCCATTACCGGGACTGATGTATGGCTACACCTTC
>TRBV7-6|TRBD2|NA|TRBJ2-5
CASSPAPGLAGAQETQYF
TGTGCCAGCAGCCCCGCCCCAGGACTAGCGGGAGCTCAGGAGACCCAGTACTTC
>TRBV4-1|NA|NA|TRBJ1-2
CASSQDRTGTVSYGYTF
TGCGCCAGCAGCCAAGATCGCACAGGAACGGTGAGCTATGGCTACACCTTC
>TRBV6-5|NA|NA|TRBJ1-4
CASSYRVWANEKLFF
TGTGCCAGCAGTTACAGGGTTTGGGCTAATGAAAAACTGTTTTTT
>TRBV19|NA|NA|TRBJ1-1
CASSMDRGSTEAFF
TGTGCCAGTAGTATGGATAGAGGGAGCACTGAAGCTTTCTTT
>TRBV6-5|TRBD1|NA|TRBJ1-4
CASQKGAYNEKLFF
TGTGCCAGCCAGAAGGGGGCTTATAATGAAAAACTGTTTTTT
>TRBV5-6|NA|NA|TRBJ1-6
CASSLYRNSPLHF
TGTGCCAGCAGCTTGTACAGAAATTCACCCCTCCACTTT
>TRBV30|NA|NA|TRBJ1-1
CAWNWGVRSEAFF
TGTGCCTGGAACTGGGGGGTTCGCTCCGAAGCTTTCTTT
>TRBV19|NA|NA|TRBJ1-5
CASSNDFPNQPQHF
TGTGCCAGTAGTAACGACTTCCCGAATCAGCCCCAGCATTTT
>TRBV4-1|NA|NA|TRBJ2-5
CASSQLSVETQYF
TGCGCCAGCAGCCAATTATCCGTGGAGACCCAGTACTTC
>TRBV6-2/TRBV6-3|NA|NA|TRBJ2-1
CASSPTGFNEQFF
TGTGCCAGCAGTCCAACAGGGTTCAATGAGCAGTTCTTC
>TRBV25-1|TRBD2|NA|TRBJ2-1
CASSGRRELHNEQFF
TGTGCCAGCAGTGGAAGGCGGGAGCTCCACAATGAGCAGTTCTTC
>TRBV2|NA|NA|TRBJ1-5
CASSRAERNNQPQHF
TGTGCCAGCTCCAGGGCCGAACGTAACAATCAGCCCCAGCATTTT
>TRBV10-3|NA|NA|TRBJ1-5
CAISEGGPMSNQPQHF
TGTGCCATCAGTGAAGGGGGTCCCATGAGCAATCAGCCCCAGCATTTT
>TRBV11-2|NA|NA|TRBJ1-5
CASSLSEGKHQPQHF
TGTGCCAGCAGCTTAAGCGAGGGGAAACATCAGCCCCAGCATTTT
>TRBV27|NA|NA|TRBJ1-4
CASSLLQGRHEKLFF
TGTGCCAGCAGTCTCCTACAGGGAAGGCATGAAAAACTGTTTTTT
>TRBV18|NA|NA|TRBJ1-1
CASSLWGGDAEAFF
TGTGCCAGCTCACTGTGGGGGGGCGACGCTGAAGCTTTCTTT
>TRBV10-3|NA|NA|TRBJ2-3
CAISERAALRGSTDTQYF
TGTGCCATCAGTGAACGAGCGGCACTGAGGGGAAGCACAGATACGCAGTATTTT
>TRBV7-2|NA|few|TRBJ1-5
CASSSAFNQPQHF
TGTGCCAGCAGCTCGGCCTTCAATCAGCCCCAGCATTTT
>TRBV28|TRBD1|once|TRBJ1-2
CASSYPGQAARNGYTF
TGTGCCAGCAGTTACCCGGGACAGGCCGCTAGAAATGGCTACACCTTC
>TRBV7-2|TRBD1|NA|TRBJ1-1
CASSFGTGKGNTEAFF
TGTGCCAGCAGCTTCGGGACAGGGAAGGGGAACACTGAAGCTTTCTTT
>TRBV19|NA|NA|TRBJ1-2
CASSPTGLSSYGYTF
TGTGCCAGTAGCCCGACGGGGTTGTCAAGCTATGGCTACACCTTC
>TRBV6-1|TRBD1|NA|TRBJ2-6
CASSEFFGTGSSGANVLTF
TGTGCCAGCAGTGAATTTTTCGGGACAGGGAGCTCTGGGGCCAACGTCCTGACTTTC
>TRBV7-2|NA|NA|TRBJ1-2
CASSLTNKDGYTF
TGTGCCAGCAGCTTGACCAATAAGGATGGCTACACCTTC
>TRBV20-1|TRBD2|NA|TRBJ2-2
CSASSREDTGELFF
TGCAGTGCTAGTTCGCGGGAGGACACCGGGGAGCTGTTTTTT
>TRBV7-7|NA|NA|TRBJ2-3
CASSVGPASTDTQYF
TGTGCTAGCAGCGTCGGTCCAGCCTCCACAGATACGCAGTATTTT
>TRBV5-6|NA|NA|TRBJ2-7
CASSRQTYEQYF
TGTGCCAGCAGCCGACAAACCTACGAGCAGTACTTC
>TRBV28|NA|NA|TRBJ1-4
CASMEGSYQRSEKLFF
TGTGCCAGCATGGAGGGGAGCTATCAAAGAAGTGAAAAACTGTTTTTT
>TRBV4-3|TRBD2|NA|TRBJ2-1
CASGMIMVAGEPDEQFF
TGCGCCAGCGGGATGATAATGGTAGCGGGAGAGCCTGATGAGCAGTTCTTC
>TRBV7-2|NA|NA|TRBJ2-7
CASSLSSVNNAYEQYF
TGTGCCAGCAGCTTATCGAGTGTGAACAATGCCTACGAGCAGTACTTC
>TRBV5-1|NA|NA|TRBJ2-7
CASSLAGQHEQYF
TGCGCCAGCAGCTTGGCCGGACAACATGAGCAGTACTTC
>TRBV27|TRBD1|NA|TRBJ1-5
CASSSSAGTGGNQPQHF
TGTGCCAGCAGTTCATCCGCCGGGACAGGGGGCAATCAGCCCCAGCATTTT
>TRBV9|NA|NA|TRBJ1-3
CASSPISGNTIYF
TGTGCCAGCAGCCCTATCTCTGGAAACACCATATATTTT
>TRBV6-5|NA|NA|TRBJ1-1
CASSYTQMDTEAFF
TGTGCCAGCAGTTACACCCAGATGGACACTGAAGCTTTCTTT
>TRBV29-1|TRBD1|NA|TRBJ2-5
CSVDGLGQGIQETQYF
TGCAGCGTTGACGGCCTGGGACAGGGGATACAAGAGACCCAGTACTTC
>TRBV4-3|TRBD2|NA|TRBJ2-1
CASSQAGGTSGRARDEQFF
TGCGCCAGCAGCCAAGCAGGCGGGACTAGCGGGAGGGCCAGAGATGAGCAGTTCTTC
>TRBV19|TRBD1|NA|TRBJ1-1
CASRGGTGRATEAFF
TGTGCCAGCAGAGGGGGCACCGGGCGGGCCACTGAAGCTTTCTTT
>TRBV18|NA|NA|TRBJ2-7
CASSSDSYEQYF
TGTGCCAGCTCATCGGACTCCTACGAGCAGTACTTC
>TRBV19|NA|NA|TRBJ2-5
CASSGTVQETQYF
TGTGCCAGTAGTGGTACAGTTCAAGAGACCCAGTACTTC
>TRBV18|NA|NA|TRBJ2-3
CASSLRHRLADTQYF
TGTGCCAGCTCACTACGACACAGGCTGGCGGATACGCAGTATTTT